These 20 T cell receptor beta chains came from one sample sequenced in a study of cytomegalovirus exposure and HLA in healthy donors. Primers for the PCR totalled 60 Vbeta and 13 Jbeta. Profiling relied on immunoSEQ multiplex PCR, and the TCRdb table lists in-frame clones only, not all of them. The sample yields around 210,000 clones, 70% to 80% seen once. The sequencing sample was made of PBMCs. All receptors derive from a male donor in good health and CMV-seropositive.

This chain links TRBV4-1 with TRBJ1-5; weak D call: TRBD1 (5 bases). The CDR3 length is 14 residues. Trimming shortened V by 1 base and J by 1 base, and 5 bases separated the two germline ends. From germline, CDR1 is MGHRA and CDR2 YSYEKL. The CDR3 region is CASSQAGSNQPQHF. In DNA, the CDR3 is TGCGCCAGCAGCCAAGCAGGGAGCAATCAGCCCCAGCATTTT.

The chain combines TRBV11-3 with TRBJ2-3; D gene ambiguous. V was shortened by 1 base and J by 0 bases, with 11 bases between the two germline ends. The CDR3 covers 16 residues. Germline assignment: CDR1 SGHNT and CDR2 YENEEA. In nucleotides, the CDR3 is TGTGCCAGCAGCTTAGGCGTGGAGTACAGCACAGATACGCAGTATTTT. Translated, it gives CASSLGVEYSTDTQYF.

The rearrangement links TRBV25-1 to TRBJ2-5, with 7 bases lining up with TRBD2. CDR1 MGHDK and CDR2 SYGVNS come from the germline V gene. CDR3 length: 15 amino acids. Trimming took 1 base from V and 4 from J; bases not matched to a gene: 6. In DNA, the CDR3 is TGTGCCAGCAGTGAATGGAGGATAGCGGGAGAGACCCAGTACTTC. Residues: CASSEWRIAGETQYF.

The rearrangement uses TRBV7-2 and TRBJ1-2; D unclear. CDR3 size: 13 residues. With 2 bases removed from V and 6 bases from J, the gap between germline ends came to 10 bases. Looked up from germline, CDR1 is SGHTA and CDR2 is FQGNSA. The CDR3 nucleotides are TGTGCCAGCAGCTTACAAAACGGGAATGGCTACACCTTC. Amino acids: CASSLQNGNGYTF.

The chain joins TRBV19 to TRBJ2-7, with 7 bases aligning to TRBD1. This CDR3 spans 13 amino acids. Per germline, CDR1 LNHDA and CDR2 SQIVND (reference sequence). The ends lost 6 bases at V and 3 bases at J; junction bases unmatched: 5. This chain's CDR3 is CASRRDRDYEQYF. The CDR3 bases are TGTGCCAGTAGAAGAGACAGGGACTACGAGCAGTACTTC.

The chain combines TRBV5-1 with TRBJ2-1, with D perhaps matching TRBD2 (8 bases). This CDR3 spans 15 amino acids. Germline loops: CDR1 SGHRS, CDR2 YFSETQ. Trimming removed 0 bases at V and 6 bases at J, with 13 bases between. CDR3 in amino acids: CASSLDGRGPNEQFF. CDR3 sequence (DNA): TGCGCCAGCAGCTTGGACGGGAGGGGGCCCAATGAGCAGTTCTTC.

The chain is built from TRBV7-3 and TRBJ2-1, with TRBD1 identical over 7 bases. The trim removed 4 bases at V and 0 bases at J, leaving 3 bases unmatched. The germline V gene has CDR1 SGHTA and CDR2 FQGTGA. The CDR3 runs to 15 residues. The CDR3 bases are TGTGCCAGCAGCTACGGACAGGCCTCCTACAATGAGCAGTTCTTC. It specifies CASSYGQASYNEQFF.

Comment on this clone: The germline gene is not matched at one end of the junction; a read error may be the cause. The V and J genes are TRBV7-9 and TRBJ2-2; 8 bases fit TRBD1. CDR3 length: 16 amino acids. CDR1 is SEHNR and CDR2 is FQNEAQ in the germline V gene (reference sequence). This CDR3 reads CSSSLRQGMYTGELFF. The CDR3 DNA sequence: TGTTCCAGCAGCTTACGACAGGGGATGTACACCGGGGAGCTGTTTTTT.

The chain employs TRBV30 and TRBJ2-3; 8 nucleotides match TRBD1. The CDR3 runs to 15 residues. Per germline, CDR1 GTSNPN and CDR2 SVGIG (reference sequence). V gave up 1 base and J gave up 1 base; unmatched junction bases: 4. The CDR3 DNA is TGTGCCTGGAGTGCAGGGGGCAGAGGCACAGATACGCAGTATTTT. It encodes CAWSAGGRGTDTQYF.

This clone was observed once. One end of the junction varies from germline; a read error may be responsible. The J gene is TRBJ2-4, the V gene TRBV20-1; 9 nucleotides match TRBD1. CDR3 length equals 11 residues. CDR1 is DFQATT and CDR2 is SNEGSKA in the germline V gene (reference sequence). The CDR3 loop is CSARVGQGRSF. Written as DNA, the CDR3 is TGCAGTGCTAGAGTGGGACAGGGAAGGTCCTTC.

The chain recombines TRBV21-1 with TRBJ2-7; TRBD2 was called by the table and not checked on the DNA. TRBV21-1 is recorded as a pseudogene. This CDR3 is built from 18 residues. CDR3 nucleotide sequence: TGTGCCAGCAGCAAAGAAGAGGGTTTGACTAGCGGGGGCTCGGAGCAGTACTTC. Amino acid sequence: CASSKEEGLTSGGSEQYF.

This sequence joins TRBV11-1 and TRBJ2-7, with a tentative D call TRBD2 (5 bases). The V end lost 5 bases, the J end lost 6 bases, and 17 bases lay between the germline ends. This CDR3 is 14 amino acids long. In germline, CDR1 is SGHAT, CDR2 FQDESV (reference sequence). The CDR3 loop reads CASSLREVSGEQYF. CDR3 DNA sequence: TGTGCCAGCAGCCTCCGGGAAGTTTCGGGCGAGCAGTACTTC.

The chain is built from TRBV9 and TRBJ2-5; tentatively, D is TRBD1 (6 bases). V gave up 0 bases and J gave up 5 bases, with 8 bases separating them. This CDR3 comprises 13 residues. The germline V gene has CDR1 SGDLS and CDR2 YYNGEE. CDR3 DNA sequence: TGTGCCAGCAGCGTAGACAGGGCGGAGACCCAGTACTTC. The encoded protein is CASSVDRAETQYF.

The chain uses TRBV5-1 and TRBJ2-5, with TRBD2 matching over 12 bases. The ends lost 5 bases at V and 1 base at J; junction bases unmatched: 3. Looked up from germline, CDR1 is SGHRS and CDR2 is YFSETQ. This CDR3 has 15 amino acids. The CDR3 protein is CASRSSGGVQETQYF. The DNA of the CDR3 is TGCGCCAGCAGGTCTAGCGGGGGGGTCCAAGAGACCCAGTACTTC. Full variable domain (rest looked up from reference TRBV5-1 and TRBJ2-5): KAGVTQTPRYLIKTRGQQVTLSCSPISGHRSVSWYQQTPGQGLQFLFEYFSETQRNKGNFPGRFSGRQFSNSRSEMNVSTLELGDSALYLCASRSSGGVQETQYFGPGTRLLVL.

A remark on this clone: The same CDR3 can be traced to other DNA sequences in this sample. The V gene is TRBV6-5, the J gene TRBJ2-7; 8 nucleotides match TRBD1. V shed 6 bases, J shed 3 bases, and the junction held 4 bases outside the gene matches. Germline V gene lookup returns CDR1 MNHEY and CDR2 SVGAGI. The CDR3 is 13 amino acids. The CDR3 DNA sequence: TGTGCCAGCAGACGGGACAGGCACTACGAGCAGTACTTC. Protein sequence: CASRRDRHYEQYF.

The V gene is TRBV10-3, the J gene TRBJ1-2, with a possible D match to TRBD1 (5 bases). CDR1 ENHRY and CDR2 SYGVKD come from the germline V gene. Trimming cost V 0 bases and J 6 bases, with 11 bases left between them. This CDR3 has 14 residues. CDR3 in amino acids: CAISESVGEDGYTF. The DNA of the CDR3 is TGTGCCATCAGTGAGTCCGTGGGGGAGGATGGCTACACCTTC.

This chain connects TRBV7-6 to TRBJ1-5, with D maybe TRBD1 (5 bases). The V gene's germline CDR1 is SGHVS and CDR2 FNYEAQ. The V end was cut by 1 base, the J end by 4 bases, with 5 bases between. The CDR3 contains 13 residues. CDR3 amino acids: CASSLDRNQPQHF. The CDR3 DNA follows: TGTGCCAGCAGCTTAGACAGGAATCAGCCCCAGCATTTT.

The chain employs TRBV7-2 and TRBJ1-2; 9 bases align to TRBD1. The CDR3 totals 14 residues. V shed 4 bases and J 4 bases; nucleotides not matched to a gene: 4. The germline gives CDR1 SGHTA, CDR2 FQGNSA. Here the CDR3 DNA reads TGTGCCAGCAGCTCGGGACAGGGTGTCTATGGCTACACCTTC. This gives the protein CASSSGQGVYGYTF.

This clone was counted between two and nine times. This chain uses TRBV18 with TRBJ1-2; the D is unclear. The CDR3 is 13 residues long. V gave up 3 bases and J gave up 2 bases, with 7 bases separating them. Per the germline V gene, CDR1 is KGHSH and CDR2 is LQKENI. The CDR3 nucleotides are TGTGCCAGCTCACCGAGCATGAACTATGGCTACACCTTC. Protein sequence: CASSPSMNYGYTF.

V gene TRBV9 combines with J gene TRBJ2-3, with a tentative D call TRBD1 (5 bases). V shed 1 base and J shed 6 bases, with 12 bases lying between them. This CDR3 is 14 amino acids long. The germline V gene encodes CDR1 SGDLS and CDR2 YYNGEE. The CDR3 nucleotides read TGTGCCAGCAGCGTACAGGGTGGAGAGGATACGCAGTATTTT. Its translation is CASSVQGGEDTQYF.